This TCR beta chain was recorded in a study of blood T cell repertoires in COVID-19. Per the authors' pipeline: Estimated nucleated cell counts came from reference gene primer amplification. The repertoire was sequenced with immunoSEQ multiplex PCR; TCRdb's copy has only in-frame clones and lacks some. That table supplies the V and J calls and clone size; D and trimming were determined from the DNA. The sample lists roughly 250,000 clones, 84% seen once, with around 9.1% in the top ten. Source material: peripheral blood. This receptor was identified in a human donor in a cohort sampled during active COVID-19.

Here the CDR3 reads CASSLGLAGGPDTQYF. The CDR3 DNA is TGTGCCAGCAGCTTGGGCCTAGCGGGAGGGCCAGATACGCAGTATTTT. The V call is TRBV7-9, the J call TRBJ2-3; 12 bases match TRBD2. This CDR3 has 16 residues. V lost 3 bases and J lost 4; bases outside the gene matches: 5. Germline loops: CDR1 SEHNR, CDR2 FQNEAQ (reference sequence).